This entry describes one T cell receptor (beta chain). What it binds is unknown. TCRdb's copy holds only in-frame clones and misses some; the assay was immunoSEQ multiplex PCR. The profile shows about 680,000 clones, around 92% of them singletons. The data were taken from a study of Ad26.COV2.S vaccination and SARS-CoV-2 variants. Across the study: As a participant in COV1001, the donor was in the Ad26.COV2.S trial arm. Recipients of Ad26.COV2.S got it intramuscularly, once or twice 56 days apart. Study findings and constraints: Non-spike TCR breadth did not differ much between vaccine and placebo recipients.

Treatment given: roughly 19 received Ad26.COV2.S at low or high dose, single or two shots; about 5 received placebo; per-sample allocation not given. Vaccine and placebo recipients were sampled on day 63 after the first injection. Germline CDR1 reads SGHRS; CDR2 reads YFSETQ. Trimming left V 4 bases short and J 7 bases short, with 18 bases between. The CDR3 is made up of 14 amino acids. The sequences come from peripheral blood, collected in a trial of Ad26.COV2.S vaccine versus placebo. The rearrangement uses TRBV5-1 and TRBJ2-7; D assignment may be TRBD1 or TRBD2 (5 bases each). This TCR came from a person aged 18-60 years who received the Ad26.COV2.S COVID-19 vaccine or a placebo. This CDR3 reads CASSGELGRTEQYF. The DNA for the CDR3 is TGCGCCAGCAGCGGGGAGTTGGGACGTACTGAGCAGTACTTC.